This is a list of T cell receptor beta chains from one sample in a study of blood T cell repertoires in COVID-19. Some clones are missing from TCRdb's copy, which holds only in-frame ones; the method was immunoSEQ multiplex PCR. Of fewer than 250,000 clones in the sample, 84% were seen once. What was sequenced was peripheral blood. Every receptor here comes from a woman in her sixties or seventies with active or convalescent COVID-19. Both conserved end residues are part of each CDR3. The D gene is left open where the match is weak. Part of the rows lack a size; the others show once, few, many or a class for expanded clones.

d_gene,abundance,j_gene,v_gene,len,CDR3nt,CDR3aa
TRBD1,.,TRBJ1-4,TRBV5-4,16,TGTGCCAGCGGAACAGGGGGCGCGGAGCGTCATGAAAAACTGTTTTTT,CASGTGGAERHEKLFF
TRBD2,.,TRBJ2-1,TRBV5-6,17,TGTGCCAGCAGCCCCCGGGGGACCGGGACTAGCGGTGATGAGCAGTTCTTC,CASSPRGTGTSGDEQFF
.,.,TRBJ1-1,TRBV11-2,13,TGTGCCAGCAGCCCCGTGGGGAGGACTGAAGCTTTCTTT,CASSPVGRTEAFF
TRBD2,.,TRBJ2-7,TRBV5-1,16,TGCGCCAGCAGCCCAGGACTAGCGGGGAGCGGGTACGAGCAGTACTTC,CASSPGLAGSGYEQYF
.,.,TRBJ2-7,TRBV19,13,TGTGCCAGTAGTCAAGGGACTGCCTACGAGCAGTACTTC,CASSQGTAYEQYF
TRBD2,once,TRBJ2-1,TRBV28,15,TGTGCCAGCAGTTTCCGCGTGATAGCGGGATATGAGCAGTTCTTC,CASSFRVIAGYEQFF
.,.,TRBJ2-1,TRBV19,17,TGTGCCAGTAGTAAAGGGCCTTTCGGGGTAGGCTACAATGAGCAGTTCTTC,CASSKGPFGVGYNEQFF
TRBD1,.,TRBJ1-5,TRBV18,15,TGTGCCAGCTCACCCGGGACAGGGGGCAATCAGCCCCAGCATTTT,CASSPGTGGNQPQHF
TRBD1,.,TRBJ2-2,TRBV9,16,TGTGCCAGCAGCGTAGGAACCGGGACAGGGAACGGGGAGCTGTTTTTT,CASSVGTGTGNGELFF
.,.,TRBJ2-1,TRBV24-1,14,TGTGCCACCAGTGATCAAATCCCCCCCAATGAGCAGTTCTTC,CATSDQIPPNEQFF
TRBD2,once,TRBJ2-7,TRBV27,15,TGTGCCAGCAGTTTGGTTCGCGGGAGCTCCTACGAGCAGTACTTC,CASSLVRGSSYEQYF
.,.,TRBJ2-5,TRBV7-8,14,TGTGCCAGCAGCTTAGAGGACTTGGGGGAGACCCAGTACTTC,CASSLEDLGETQYF
TRBD2,.,TRBJ2-7,TRBV11-2,13,TGTGCCAGCAGCGAGCGACTAGCGGGAGAGCAGTACTTC,CASSERLAGEQYF
TRBD2,.,TRBJ2-7,TRBV20-1,11,TGCAGTGTTGGCGGGAGGTACGAGCAGTACTTC,CSVGGRYEQYF